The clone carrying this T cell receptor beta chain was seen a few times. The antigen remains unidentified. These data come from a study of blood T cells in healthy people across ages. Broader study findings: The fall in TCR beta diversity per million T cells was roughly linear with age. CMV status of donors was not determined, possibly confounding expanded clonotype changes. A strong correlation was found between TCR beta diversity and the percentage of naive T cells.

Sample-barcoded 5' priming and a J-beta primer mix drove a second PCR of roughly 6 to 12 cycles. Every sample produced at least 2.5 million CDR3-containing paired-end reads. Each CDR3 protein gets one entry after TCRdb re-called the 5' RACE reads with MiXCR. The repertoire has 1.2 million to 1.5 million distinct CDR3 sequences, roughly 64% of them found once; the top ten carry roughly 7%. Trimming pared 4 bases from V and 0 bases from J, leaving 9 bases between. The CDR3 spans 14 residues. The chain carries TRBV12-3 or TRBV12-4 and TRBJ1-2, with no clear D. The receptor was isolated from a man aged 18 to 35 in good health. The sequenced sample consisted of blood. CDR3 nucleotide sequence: TGTGCCAGCAGTTCCCGGATATCTAACTATGGCTACACCTTC. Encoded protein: CASSSRISNYGYTF.